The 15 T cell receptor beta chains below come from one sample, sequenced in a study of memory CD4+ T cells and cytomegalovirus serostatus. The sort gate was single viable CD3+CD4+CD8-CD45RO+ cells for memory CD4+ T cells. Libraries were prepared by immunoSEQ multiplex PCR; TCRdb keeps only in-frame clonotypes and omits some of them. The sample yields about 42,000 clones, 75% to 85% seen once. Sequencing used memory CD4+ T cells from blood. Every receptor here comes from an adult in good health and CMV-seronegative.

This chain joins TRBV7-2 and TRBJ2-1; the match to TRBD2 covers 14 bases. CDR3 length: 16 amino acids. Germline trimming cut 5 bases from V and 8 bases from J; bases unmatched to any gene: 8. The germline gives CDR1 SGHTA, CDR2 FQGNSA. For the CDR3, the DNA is TGTGCCAGCAGCCCTAGACTAGCGGGGGGGCAGCATGAGCAGTTCTTC. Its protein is CASSPRLAGGQHEQFF.

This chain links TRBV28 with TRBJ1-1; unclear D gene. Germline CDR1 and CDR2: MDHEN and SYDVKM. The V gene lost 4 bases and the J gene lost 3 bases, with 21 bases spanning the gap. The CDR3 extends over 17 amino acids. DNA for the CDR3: TGTGCCAGCAGTTACACCACCGGTACAAATCGGTACACTGAAGCTTTCTTT. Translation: CASSYTTGTNRYTEAFF.

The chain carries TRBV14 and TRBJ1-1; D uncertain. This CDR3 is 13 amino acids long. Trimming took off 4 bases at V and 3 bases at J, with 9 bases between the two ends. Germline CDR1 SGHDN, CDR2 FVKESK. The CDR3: CASSRDPDTEAFF. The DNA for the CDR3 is TGTGCCAGCAGCCGAGACCCCGACACTGAAGCTTTCTTT.

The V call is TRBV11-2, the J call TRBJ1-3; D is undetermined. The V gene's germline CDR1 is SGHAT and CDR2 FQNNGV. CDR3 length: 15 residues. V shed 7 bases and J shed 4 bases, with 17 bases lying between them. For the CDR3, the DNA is TGTGCCAGCACCGACTACGGCCGGTCGGGAAACACCATATATTTT. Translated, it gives CASTDYGRSGNTIYF.

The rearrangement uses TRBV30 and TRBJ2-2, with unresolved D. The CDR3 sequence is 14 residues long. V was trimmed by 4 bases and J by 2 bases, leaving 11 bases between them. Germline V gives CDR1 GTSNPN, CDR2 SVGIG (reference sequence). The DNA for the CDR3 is TGTGCCTGGAAGCACAGCCACAACACCGGGGAGCTGTTTTTT. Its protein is CAWKHSHNTGELFF.

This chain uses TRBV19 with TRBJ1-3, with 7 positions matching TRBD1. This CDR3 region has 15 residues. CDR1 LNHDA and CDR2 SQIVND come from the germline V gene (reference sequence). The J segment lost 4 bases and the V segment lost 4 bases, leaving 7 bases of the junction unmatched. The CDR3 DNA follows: TGTGCCAGTAGTACCCAGACAGGGATCGGAAACACCATATATTTT. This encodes CASSTQTGIGNTIYF.

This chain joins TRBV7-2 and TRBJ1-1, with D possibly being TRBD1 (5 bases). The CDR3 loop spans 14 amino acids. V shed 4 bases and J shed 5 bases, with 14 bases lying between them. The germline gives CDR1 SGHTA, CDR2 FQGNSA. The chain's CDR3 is CASSSDGGRTEAFF. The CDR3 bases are TGTGCCAGCAGCTCAGACGGGGGACGGACTGAAGCTTTCTTT.

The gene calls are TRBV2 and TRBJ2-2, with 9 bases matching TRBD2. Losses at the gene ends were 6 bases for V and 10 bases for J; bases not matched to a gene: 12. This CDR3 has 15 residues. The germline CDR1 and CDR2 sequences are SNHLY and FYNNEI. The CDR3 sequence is CASSLAGARGAELFF. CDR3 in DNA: TGTGCCAGCAGCTTAGCGGGGGCCAGGGGAGCGGAGCTGTTTTTT.

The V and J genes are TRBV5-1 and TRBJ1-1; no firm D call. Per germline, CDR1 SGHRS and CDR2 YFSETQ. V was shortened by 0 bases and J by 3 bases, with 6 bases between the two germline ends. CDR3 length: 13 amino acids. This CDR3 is CASSLAKDTEAFF. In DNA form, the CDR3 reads TGCGCCAGCAGCTTGGCAAAGGACACTGAAGCTTTCTTT.

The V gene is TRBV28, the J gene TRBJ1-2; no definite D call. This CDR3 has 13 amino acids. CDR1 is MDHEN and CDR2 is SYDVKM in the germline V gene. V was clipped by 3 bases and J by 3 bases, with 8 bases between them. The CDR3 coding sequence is TGTGCCAGCAGTTTGTCTGGGTACTATGGCTACACCTTC. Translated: CASSLSGYYGYTF.

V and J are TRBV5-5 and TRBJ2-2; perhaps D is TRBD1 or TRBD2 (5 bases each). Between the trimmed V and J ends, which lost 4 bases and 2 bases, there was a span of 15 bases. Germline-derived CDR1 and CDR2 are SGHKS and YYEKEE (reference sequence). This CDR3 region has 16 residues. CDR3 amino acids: CASSPGANTNTGELFF. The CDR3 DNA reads TGTGCCAGCAGCCCCGGGGCCAACACCAACACCGGGGAGCTGTTTTTT.

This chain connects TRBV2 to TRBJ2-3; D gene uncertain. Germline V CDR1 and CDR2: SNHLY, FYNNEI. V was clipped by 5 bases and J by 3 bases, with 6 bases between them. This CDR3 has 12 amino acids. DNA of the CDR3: TGTGCCAGCAGTCAGGAGACAGATACGCAGTATTTT. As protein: CASSQETDTQYF.

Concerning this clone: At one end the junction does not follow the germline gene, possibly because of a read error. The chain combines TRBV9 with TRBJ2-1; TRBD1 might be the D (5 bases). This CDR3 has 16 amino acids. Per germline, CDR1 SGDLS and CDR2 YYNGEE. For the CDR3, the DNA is TGTGCCAGCAGCGGACAGCTAATAAACTCCGACAATGAGCAGTTCTTC. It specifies CASSGQLINSDNEQFF.

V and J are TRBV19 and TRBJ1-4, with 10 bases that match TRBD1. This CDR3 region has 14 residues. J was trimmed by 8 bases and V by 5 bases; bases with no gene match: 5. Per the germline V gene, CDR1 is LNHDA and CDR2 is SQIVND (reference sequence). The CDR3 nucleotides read TGTGCCAGTAGTGCCGACAGGGGGCTCGAAAAACTGTTTTTT. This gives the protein CASSADRGLEKLFF.

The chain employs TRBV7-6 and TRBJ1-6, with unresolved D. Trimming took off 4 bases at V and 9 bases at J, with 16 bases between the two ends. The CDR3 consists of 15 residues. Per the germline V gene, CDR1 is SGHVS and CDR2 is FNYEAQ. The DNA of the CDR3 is TGTGCCAGCAGCTCCCGAGACGGGCTGGGTTCACCCCTCCACTTT. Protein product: CASSSRDGLGSPLHF.